This passage covers 17 T cell receptor beta chains from one sample sequenced in a study of T cells in Graves' hyperthyroidism and ophthalmopathy (dated by TCRdb to the late 2010s). Library creation used multiplex PCR. The instrument was an Illumina HiSeq 2000. Amplification of TCR beta CDR3 regions was carried out from RNA transcripts. A first-round RT-PCR of the TCR CDR3 used the HTBI primer set with the Qiagen OneStep RT-PCR kit. TCRdb took the public reads, trimmed them with fastp at Q25, ran MiXCR for clone calling and kept in-frame beta chains. Each CDR3 protein gets just one entry, which takes the most common genes and DNA from the rows behind it. In all, the sample holds approximately 600,000 distinct CDR3 sequences, and more than 11% of those were seen once. The biggest ten clones account for under 7% of the sample. Sample: blood. Source of these receptors: a woman in her 30s with Graves' hyperthyroidism that later progressed to Graves' ophthalmopathy.

As for this clonotype: A clone one base away is much larger, so this may be a read error. DNA of the CDR3: TGCAGTGCCCCGGGACAATTGAACACTGGAGCTTTCTTT. Protein sequence: CSAPGQLNTGAFF. The genes are TRBV20-1 and TRBJ1-1; D might be TRBD1 (6 bases). Per germline, CDR1 DFQATT and CDR2 SNEGSKA (reference sequence). This CDR3 has 13 amino acids.

The chain combines TRBV9 with TRBJ2-2; no firm D call. Germline CDR1 is SGDLS and CDR2 is YYNGEE. CDR3 length equals 15 residues. V was cut by 0 bases and J by 1 base, with 7 bases left in between. CDR3 sequence (DNA): TGTGCCAGCAGCGTAGGGCGGAGGAACACCGGGGAGCTGTTTTTT. This translates into CASSVGRRNTGELFF.

This clonotype turned up a few times. This clone may be a read error of a much larger clone one base away. The chain joins TRBV11-1 to TRBJ2-1; TRBD2 matches at 9 bases. Per the germline V gene, CDR1 is SGHAT and CDR2 is FQDESV (reference sequence). The CDR3 has 14 residues. The CDR3 DNA is TGTGCCAGCAGCTTACCCGGGACTAGCAATGAGCGGTTCTTC. This gives the protein CASSLPGTSNERFF.

This clonotype was counted only a few times. J is TRBJ1-2 and V is TRBV7-9; possibly TRBD1 for D (5 bases). This CDR3 spans 17 amino acids. V lost 2 bases and J 3 bases, leaving 19 bases between the germline ends. Per germline, CDR1 SEHNR and CDR2 FQNEAQ (reference sequence). The chain's CDR3 is CASSLNPLGSRDYGYTF. CDR3 in DNA: TGTGCCAGCAGCTTAAATCCCCTCGGCAGCAGGGACTATGGCTACACCTTC.

This clonotype was seen repeatedly, ten times or more. This chain connects TRBV27 to TRBJ2-7; D may be TRBD2 (5 bases). The V end was cut by 5 bases, the J end by 6 bases, with 14 bases between. Germline V CDR1 and CDR2: MNHEY, SMNVEV (reference sequence). This CDR3 region has 13 residues. CDR3 DNA: TGTGCCAGCAGTCAACTACTAGTGCCCGAGCAGTACTTC. Protein product: CASSQLLVPEQYF.

The CDR3 spells CSAVREVGYNEQFF. In DNA form, the CDR3 reads TGCAGTGCCGTAAGGGAGGTAGGCTACAATGAGCAGTTCTTC. The chain uses TRBV20-1 and TRBJ2-1, with a possible D match to TRBD2 (6 bases). Germline CDR1 DFQATT, CDR2 SNEGSKA (reference sequence). CDR3 length: 14 amino acids. V was clipped by 6 bases and J by 3 bases, with 15 bases between them.

The V call is TRBV6-1, the J call TRBJ1-2, with D possibly matching TRBD1 (5 bases). The CDR3 is 15 amino acids. Germline V CDR1 and CDR2: MNHNS, SASEGT. The V and J ends lost 6 bases and 0 bases respectively, with 14 bases between them. CDR3 loop: CASRQGLPPNYGYTF. The CDR3 DNA reads as TGTGCCAGCAGGCAGGGCCTCCCCCCTAACTATGGCTACACCTTC.

This clonotype was recorded at least ten times. The chain joins TRBV15 to TRBJ2-7, with a tentative D call TRBD1 (5 bases). CDR3 length: 14 amino acids. CDR1 is LNHNV, CDR2 YYDKDF, per germline (reference sequence). Trimming stripped 5 bases from V and 1 base from J, with 12 bases between. CDR3 nucleotide sequence: TGTGCCACCAGCGAGGACACCAGTTCCTACGAGCAGTACTTC. Protein product: CATSEDTSSYEQYF.

There are a few counts of this clonotype. This sequence joins TRBV20-1 and TRBJ2-1; D may be TRBD1 (6 bases). Germline lookup yields CDR1 DFQATT and CDR2 SNEGSKA (reference sequence). The CDR3 is 14 amino acids. V lost 1 base and J 7 bases, leaving 14 bases between the germline ends. The CDR3 DNA reads TGCAGTGCTAGAGCGAGAACAGGGCGAAATGAGCAGTTCTTC. This codes for CSARARTGRNEQFF.

The CDR3 is CASSLRSDTEAFF. Written as DNA, the CDR3 is TGTGCCAGCAGCTTACGTTCTGACACTGAAGCTTTCTTT. This sequence joins TRBV7-9 and TRBJ1-1, with D unresolved. The germline V and J ends were trimmed by 2 bases and 3 bases, with 7 bases remaining between them. CDR3 size: 13 residues. The germline V gene encodes CDR1 SEHNR and CDR2 FQNEAQ (reference sequence).

Ten or more counts support this clonotype. Here the CDR3 reads CASSPEAGGTFGGYTF. CDR3 coding DNA: TGTGCCAGCTCACCAGAGGCAGGGGGGACCTTTGGTGGCTACACCTTC. The chain couples TRBV18 to TRBJ1-2; 7 bases map to TRBD1. CDR1 KGHSH and CDR2 LQKENI come from the germline V gene. The CDR3 extends over 16 amino acids. V lost 2 bases, J lost 7 bases, and 13 bases stayed unmatched.

J is TRBJ2-1 and V is TRBV27; 7 bases align to TRBD2. This CDR3 is built from 16 residues. Germline values: CDR1 MNHEY, CDR2 SMNVEV (reference sequence). Trimming cost V 6 bases and J 6 bases; bases outside gene matches: 14. In nucleotides, the CDR3 is TGTGCCAGCAGCCTAACCGGGACCCCGGGGGGCAATGAGCAGTTCTTC. It translates to CASSLTGTPGGNEQFF.

This sequence joins TRBV10-1 and TRBJ2-3, with 7 bases aligning to TRBD2. Looked up from germline, CDR1 is WNHNN and CDR2 is SYGVQD (reference sequence). The ends lost 7 bases at V and 1 base at J; junction bases unmatched: 14. The length of the CDR3 is 17 residues. CDR3 in amino acids: CASTHLAAPPCTDTQYF. The CDR3 bases are TGCGCCAGCACCCACCTAGCGGCGCCGCCCTGCACAGATACGCAGTATTTT.

This clonotype was detected ten times or more. This chain links TRBV30 with TRBJ1-4; D gene uncertain. The CDR3 has 14 amino acids. V was shortened by 5 bases and J by 3 bases, with 13 bases between the two germline ends. Germline CDR1 is GTSNPN and CDR2 is SVGIG (reference sequence). The CDR3 region is CAWGSRRPNEKLFF. The CDR3 nucleotides read TGTGCCTGGGGATCCAGGAGGCCTAATGAAAAACTGTTTTTT.

In this sample, this clonotype turned up many times. The J gene is TRBJ2-2, the V gene TRBV29-1; 7 nucleotides agree with TRBD2. Per the germline V gene, CDR1 is SQVTM and CDR2 is ANQGSEA. V shed 5 bases and J 3 bases; nucleotides not matched to a gene: 3. The CDR3 is made up of 13 amino acids. DNA of the CDR3: TGCAGCGTTACCCGGGGGGACACCGGGGAGCTGTTTTTT. Translation: CSVTRGDTGELFF.

This chain joins TRBV2 and TRBJ1-2; TRBD1 matches 9 bases. Germline V gene data show CDR1 as SNHLY and CDR2 as FYNNEI. The CDR3 spans 14 residues. Trimming at V came to 10 bases and at J to 4 bases, leaving 10 bases not matched to a gene. The CDR3 is CATPGQGGAYGYTF. The CDR3 DNA is TGTGCCACCCCGGGACAGGGTGGTGCCTATGGCTACACCTTC.

The gene calls are TRBV5-8 and TRBJ2-7, with D possibly being TRBD1 (6 bases). Trimming took 7 bases from V and 6 from J, leaving 17 bases between them. This CDR3 is built from 13 residues. Looked up from germline, CDR1 is SGHTS and CDR2 is YDEGEE. The CDR3 bases are TGTGCCAGCCCCAATGAGGACAGAGCCGAGCAGTACTTC. Amino acid sequence: CASPNEDRAEQYF.